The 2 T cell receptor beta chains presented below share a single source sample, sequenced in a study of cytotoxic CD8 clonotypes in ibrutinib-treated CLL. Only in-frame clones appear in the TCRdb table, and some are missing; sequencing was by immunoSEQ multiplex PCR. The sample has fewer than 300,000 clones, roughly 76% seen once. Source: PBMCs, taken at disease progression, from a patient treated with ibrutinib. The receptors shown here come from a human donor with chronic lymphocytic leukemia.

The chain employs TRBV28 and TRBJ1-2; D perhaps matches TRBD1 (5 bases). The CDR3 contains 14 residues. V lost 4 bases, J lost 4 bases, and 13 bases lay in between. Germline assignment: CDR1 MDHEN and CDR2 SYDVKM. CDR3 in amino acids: CASSSDHRFYGYTF. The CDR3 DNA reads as TGTGCCAGCAGTTCAGACCACAGGTTCTATGGCTACACCTTC.

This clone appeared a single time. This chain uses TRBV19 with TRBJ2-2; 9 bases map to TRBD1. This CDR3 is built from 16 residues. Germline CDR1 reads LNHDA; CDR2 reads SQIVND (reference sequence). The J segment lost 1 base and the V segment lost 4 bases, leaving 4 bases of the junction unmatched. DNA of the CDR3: TGTGCCAGTAGTACCGGGACAGGGCTGAACACCGGGGAGCTGTTTTTT. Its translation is CASSTGTGLNTGELFF.